A selection of T cell receptor beta chains follows, all from one sample in a study of CD8+ T cells in alopecia areata. Using immunoSEQ multiplex PCR, the repertoire was profiled, and TCRdb retains in-frame clones only, with some absent. The sample holds about 180,000 clones; 50% to 65% are singletons and the top ten take about 10%. Source: CD8+ T cells sorted from blood, taken at week 24, from a patient treated with tofacitinib. The receptors originated from a human donor with alopecia areata. Both conserved end residues are part of each CDR3. The D gene is left open where the match is weak. Only some rows state a clone size, as once, few, many or a class for expanded clones.

V gene	J gene	CDR3 length	D gene	clone size	CDR3 protein	CDR3 DNA
TRBV11-2	TRBJ2-7	14	-	-	CASSLRRTAYEQYF	TGTGCCAGCAGCTTGCGTCGGACAGCCTACGAGCAGTACTTC
TRBV29-1	TRBJ2-3	14	-	few	CSVEDRRGTDTQYF	TGCAGCGTTGAAGATAGGCGGGGCACAGATACGCAGTATTTT
TRBV30	TRBJ1-2	14	-	-	CAWSAGGFGFGYTF	TGTGCCTGGAGTGCGGGGGGGTTTGGCTTTGGCTACACCTTC
TRBV11-2	TRBJ2-1	15	TRBD2	-	CASSLRQRGLDEQFF	TGTGCCAGCAGCTTGAGGCAGCGGGGGTTGGATGAGCAGTTCTTC
TRBV6-5	TRBJ1-4	14	-	-	CASSYYSGGEKLFF	TGTGCCAGCAGTTACTATAGCGGCGGTGAAAAACTGTTTTTT
TRBV27	TRBJ2-7	12	-	once	CASSLVGREQYF	TGTGCCAGCAGTTTGGTGGGACGCGAGCAGTACTTC
TRBV4-1	TRBJ1-5	16	-	-	CASSQEQAHSNQPQHF	TGCGCCAGCAGCCAAGAGCAGGCACATAGCAATCAGCCCCAGCATTTT
TRBV7-2	TRBJ1-5	15	-	-	CASSPTGTSNQPQHF	TGTGCCAGCAGCCCTACGGGGACTAGCAATCAGCCCCAGCATTTT
TRBV29-1	TRBJ1-1	11	-	-	CSVPRGPEAFF	TGCAGCGTGCCCCGTGGGCCTGAAGCTTTCTTT
TRBV19	TRBJ1-1	11	-	-	CASSMNSEAFF	TGTGCCAGTAGTATGAACAGTGAAGCTTTCTTT
TRBV30	TRBJ1-1	13	-	once	CAWSVQGSTEAFF	TGTGCCTGGAGTGTACAGGGCTCCACTGAAGCTTTCTTT
TRBV29-1	TRBJ2-7	13	-	-	CSAEGGGGYEQYF	TGCAGCGCTGAAGGCGGGGGCGGTTACGAGCAGTACTTC
TRBV6-5	TRBJ2-2	15	-	-	CASSYVRANTGELFF	TGTGCCAGCAGTTACGTCCGCGCGAACACCGGGGAGCTGTTTTTT
TRBV27	TRBJ1-6	16	TRBD1	-	CASSTYLGTDNSPLHF	TGTGCCAGCAGTACATACCTCGGGACAGATAATTCACCCCTCCACTTT
TRBV29-1	TRBJ1-1	12	-	-	CSVCEGETEAFF	TGCAGCGTTTGTGAGGGTGAGACTGAAGCTTTCTTT
TRBV30	TRBJ1-2	14	-	-	CACPDSARNYGYTF	TGTGCCTGTCCGGACAGCGCTAGGAACTATGGCTACACCTTC
TRBV9	TRBJ1-2	13	TRBD1	-	CASSGTGKDGYTF	TGTGCCAGCAGCGGGACAGGGAAGGACGGCTACACCTTC
TRBV30	TRBJ1-1	13	-	few	CAWSALTGSEAFF	TGTGCCTGGAGTGCTTTGACAGGCTCTGAAGCTTTCTTT
TRBV9	TRBJ1-1	12	-	-	CASSLQDTEAFF	TGTGCCAGCAGCTTACAGGACACTGAAGCTTTCTTT
TRBV4-3	TRBJ2-1	17	TRBD2	few	CASSQDGGLAEGNEQFF	TGCGCCAGCAGCCAAGATGGGGGACTAGCGGAGGGGAATGAGCAGTTCTTC
TRBV5-1	TRBJ2-1	16	-	-	CASSSPLGETGNEQFF	TGCGCCAGCAGCTCACCGCTGGGGGAAACTGGGAATGAGCAGTTCTTC
TRBV4-3	TRBJ1-2	16	TRBD1	-	CASSQVRDRGFYGYTF	TGCGCCAGCAGCCAAGTCCGGGACAGGGGGTTTTATGGCTACACCTTC
TRBV15	TRBJ1-1	12	-	medium-sized	CATSLTNTEAFF	TGTGCCACCAGCCTTACTAACACTGAAGCTTTCTTT
TRBV29-1	TRBJ2-5	11	-	-	CSVVVEGTQYF	TGCAGCGTTGTAGTAGAAGGGACCCAGTACTTC
TRBV10-3	TRBJ2-3	13	-	few	CAIRDSRTDTQYF	TGTGCCATCAGGGACAGTCGGACAGATACGCAGTATTTT
TRBV27	TRBJ2-1	13	-	-	CASSLSAHNEQFF	TGTGCCAGCAGTTTATCTGCACACAATGAGCAGTTCTTC
TRBV9	TRBJ2-1	14	-	-	CASSPPLLGDEQFF	TGTGCCAGCAGCCCCCCGCTTTTGGGGGATGAGCAGTTCTTC
TRBV11-1	TRBJ2-3	18	TRBD1	few	CASSLFKGTGSGTDTQYF	TGTGCCAGCAGCTTATTTAAAGGGACAGGTTCTGGTACAGATACGCAGTATTTT
TRBV4-3	TRBJ2-1	16	-	-	CASSQTDRGLYNEQFF	TGCGCCAGCAGCCAGACAGATCGGGGACTCTACAATGAGCAGTTCTTC
TRBV2	TRBJ2-2	14	TRBD1	-	CASSGTANTGELFF	TGTGCCAGCAGCGGGACAGCGAACACCGGGGAGCTGTTTTTT
TRBV7-8	TRBJ1-1	15	TRBD1	-	CASRLGQGLSTEAFF	TGTGCCAGCAGACTCGGACAGGGGTTATCCACTGAAGCTTTCTTT
TRBV7-8	TRBJ2-3	18	TRBD2	-	CASSRLAGGTWSTDTQYF	TGTGCCAGCAGCCGACTAGCGGGGGGTACATGGAGCACAGATACGCAGTATTTT
TRBV7-2	TRBJ1-2	14	-	-	CASSLEYTNYGYTF	TGTGCCAGCAGCTTAGAATACACTAACTATGGCTACACCTTC
TRBV6-6	TRBJ1-6	12	-	-	CASSPGNSPLHF	TGTGCCAGCAGCCCGGGGAATTCACCCCTCCACTTT
TRBV12-5	TRBJ2-3	14	TRBD1	-	CASGSDRDPDTQYF	TGTGCTAGTGGTTCTGACAGGGACCCAGATACGCAGTATTTT
TRBV29-1	TRBJ1-1	11	-	once	CSVGMNTEAFF	TGCAGCGTTGGGATGAACACTGAAGCTTTCTTT
TRBV9	TRBJ1-1	13	-	few	CASSVGVGAEAFF	TGTGCCAGCAGCGTCGGGGTTGGCGCTGAAGCTTTCTTT
TRBV2	TRBJ1-5	15	TRBD1	-	CASSEARQGIQPQHF	TGTGCCAGCAGTGAAGCAAGACAGGGAATACAGCCCCAGCATTTT
TRBV30	TRBJ2-7	15	TRBD1	-	CAWTIGTGLSHEQYF	TGTGCCTGGACTATAGGGACAGGGCTGAGTCACGAGCAGTACTTC
TRBV30	TRBJ2-3	10	-	-	CAWEEDTQYF	TGTGCCTGGGAGGAGGATACGCAGTATTTT
TRBV5-1	TRBJ1-1	13	-	once	CASSLNANTEAFF	TGCGCCAGCAGCTTGAATGCGAACACTGAAGCTTTCTTT
TRBV6-1	TRBJ1-5	14	TRBD1	few	CASGAGGGNQPQHF	TGTGCCAGCGGGGCAGGGGGGGGCAATCAGCCCCAGCATTTT
TRBV4-3	TRBJ2-7	14	-	-	CASSEGTGSYEQYF	TGCGCCAGCAGCGAAGGTACGGGCTCCTACGAGCAGTACTTC
TRBV6-5	TRBJ1-2	12	-	few	CASSMTRYGYTF	TGTGCCAGCAGCATGACACGCTATGGCTACACCTTC
TRBV7-8	TRBJ2-3	17	TRBD2	-	CASSFPTSDQITDTQYF	TGTGCCAGCAGCTTTCCTACTAGCGACCAGATCACAGATACGCAGTATTTT
TRBV25-1	TRBJ2-7	18	TRBD2	few	CASSEGGRVTAKSYEQYF	TGTGCCAGCAGTGAGGGAGGGCGTGTGACAGCGAAATCCTACGAGCAGTACTTC
TRBV29-1	TRBJ2-1	13	-	few	CSVRGGQYNEQFF	TGCAGCGTGAGGGGCGGGCAATACAATGAGCAGTTCTTC
TRBV30	TRBJ1-1	13	TRBD1	-	CAWSVAGGTEAFF	TGTGCCTGGAGTGTAGCAGGGGGCACTGAAGCTTTCTTT
TRBV7-9	TRBJ1-1	12	-	few	CASNQGNTEAFF	TGTGCCAGCAACCAGGGGAACACTGAAGCTTTCTTT
TRBV2	TRBJ1-4	14	TRBD1	-	CASSTDRGNEKLFF	TGTGCCAGCAGTACAGACAGGGGGAATGAAAAACTGTTTTTT
TRBV5-1	TRBJ1-4	13	-	-	CASSGGTGEKLFF	TGCGCCAGCAGCGGAGGAACGGGAGAAAAACTGTTTTTT
TRBV7-2	TRBJ2-7	15	-	-	CASTGPEGSSYEQYF	TGTGCCAGCACCGGGCCGGAGGGGAGCTCCTACGAGCAGTACTTC
TRBV29-1	TRBJ2-5	14	TRBD2	few	CSVEYAGGQETQYF	TGCAGCGTTGAATACGCGGGGGGGCAAGAGACCCAGTACTTC
TRBV19	TRBJ2-2	14	-	-	CASSISRVAGELFF	TGTGCCAGTAGTATCAGCAGGGTGGCCGGGGAGCTGTTTTTT
TRBV10-3	TRBJ2-7	14	TRBD1	-	CAISNIDRGHEQYF	TGTGCCATCAGTAATATTGACAGGGGGCACGAGCAGTACTTC
TRBV19	TRBJ2-2	16	-	-	CASSIGWDGNTGELFF	TGTGCCAGTAGTATAGGGTGGGACGGAAACACCGGGGAGCTGTTTTTT
TRBV30	TRBJ1-2	17	-	-	CAWSGTLLQGLNYGYTF	TGTGCCTGGAGCGGTACGTTGCTACAGGGTCTGAACTATGGCTACACCTTC
TRBV5-1	TRBJ1-1	13	-	-	CASSSRTNTEAFF	TGCGCCAGCAGCAGCCGGACGAACACTGAAGCTTTCTTT
TRBV4-3	TRBJ1-2	16	TRBD1	-	CASSQDWTGSNYGYTF	TGCGCCAGCAGCCAAGATTGGACAGGATCTAACTATGGCTACACCTTC
TRBV15	TRBJ1-1	13	TRBD1	-	CATREQGATEAFF	TGTGCCACCAGAGAACAGGGGGCCACTGAAGCTTTCTTT